This TCR beta chain was identified in a study of T cell repertoires in cytomegalovirus infection. Overall study: Signatures in public TCR beta sequences pointed to both CMV infection and matching HLA type. Points from the study as a whole: The cumulative frequency of public TCR beta families identified carriers of CMV plus the relevant HLA. What dominated the ex vivo response were HLA-C-restricted CMV-specific TCR beta clonotypes.

V was cut by 3 bases and J by 2 bases, with 10 bases left in between. CDR1 is SGHTA and CDR2 is FQGNSA in the germline V gene. This CDR3 comprises 14 residues. MiXCR, applied by TCRdb to the reads, yields one record per CDR3 protein. Found here are some 300,000 distinct CDR3 sequences, about 9.1% of them singletons; the top ten hold around 2.6%. This clonotype was detected many times. Its antigen is undetermined. V and J are TRBV7-2 and TRBJ2-5; D might be TRBD1 or TRBD2, each matching 6 bases. This sequence was found in a human donor in good health (CMV status not recorded). Some clones in this sample may be carry-over from other donors' samples. The sample taken for sequencing was PBMCs. For the CDR3, the DNA is TGTGCCAGCAGCTTTGGGGGGCAGCAAGAGACCCAGTACTTC. Protein product: CASSFGGQQETQYF.